These 31 T cell receptor beta chains were sequenced from one sample in a study of PD-1 blockade in classical Hodgkin lymphoma. Produced via immunoSEQ multiplex PCR; TCRdb's table is partial and in-frame only. This sample has almost 100,000 clones, with 92% found just once. Autologous stem cell transplantation was followed by relapse in every patient, and brentuximab vedotin exposure varied. The sample consisted of peripheral blood mononuclear cells (PBMCs), taken at baseline. The origin of the receptors is a human donor with classical Hodgkin lymphoma.

CDR3 residues: CASSPMSTDTQYF. Here the CDR3 DNA reads TGCGCCAGCAGCCCGATGAGTACAGATACGCAGTATTTT. The V call is TRBV5-1, the J call TRBJ2-3; D uncertain. CDR1 is SGHRS, CDR2 YFSETQ, per germline. The germline V and J ends were trimmed by 4 bases and 3 bases, with 9 bases remaining between them. The CDR3 is 13 amino acids. The variable domain in full, completed from reference TRBV5-1 and TRBJ2-3, reads KAGVTQTPRYLIKTRGQQVTLSCSPISGHRSVSWYQQTPGQGLQFLFEYFSETQRNKGNFPGRFSGRQFSNSRSEMNVSTLELGDSALYLCASSPMSTDTQYFGPGTRLTVL.

The gene calls are TRBV5-1 and TRBJ1-5; 8 nucleotides align to TRBD1. Germline V gene sequence: CDR1 SGHRS, CDR2 YFSETQ. The J segment lost 4 bases and the V segment lost 0 bases, leaving 0 bases of the junction unmatched. The CDR3 totals 14 residues. CDR3 DNA sequence: TGCGCCAGCAGCTTGGGGACAGGGAATCAGCCCCAGCATTTT. The encoded protein is CASSLGTGNQPQHF.

The table lists this clone with a count of one. The genes are TRBV6-5 and TRBJ1-1; D call uncertain. This CDR3 spans 10 amino acids. CDR1 is MNHEY, CDR2 SVGAGI, per germline. Trimming left V 8 bases short and J 4 bases short, with 5 bases between. For the CDR3, the DNA is TGTGCCAGCGGCACCACTGAAGCTTTCTTT. Its translation is CASGTTEAFF.

The genes are TRBV10-2 and TRBJ2-2, with 8 bases lining up with TRBD2. The CDR3 has 14 amino acids. Germline V gives CDR1 WSHSY, CDR2 SAAADI. J was trimmed by 5 bases and V by 3 bases; bases with no gene match: 2. CDR3 nucleotide sequence: TGCGCCAGCAGTGAAGCGGGGGCGACCGGGGAGCTGTTTTTT. Translating gives CASSEAGATGELFF.

The V and J genes are TRBV6-6 and TRBJ1-2; possible D gene TRBD1, 5 bases. The ends were cut back, 6 bases at V and 3 bases at J, with 14 bases in the middle. The CDR3 is made up of 14 amino acids. Germline CDR1 reads MNHNY; CDR2 reads SVGAGI (reference sequence). The CDR3 DNA reads as TGTGCCAGCAGACCCGGGGGTGAGCACTATGGCTACACCTTC. Its translation: CASRPGGEHYGYTF.

The chain is built from TRBV6-1 and TRBJ1-4, with D unclear. V dropped 1 base and J dropped 0 bases, with 12 bases sitting between them. This CDR3 spans 17 amino acids. CDR1 is MNHNS and CDR2 is SASEGT in the germline V gene. The CDR3 DNA is TGTGCCAGCAGTGAAGTTGATGAGGGTTCAACTAATGAAAAACTGTTTTTT. This translates into CASSEVDEGSTNEKLFF.

This clone was detected only once. It is unclear where the CDR3 begins or ends on the DNA, so no DNA is shown, and the CDR3 is as TCRdb lists it. The CDR3 sequence: CASSTSGAEADYQPQHF. V and J are TRBV28 and TRBJ1-5. Germline V CDR1 and CDR2: MDHEN, SYDVKM. The CDR3 is 17 residues long, ends included.

The genes are TRBV4-1 and TRBJ1-2, with TRBD1 matching over 8 bases. This CDR3 contains 16 residues. V trimming: 4 bases; J trimming: 2 bases; junction bases outside the gene matches: 9. CDR1 is MGHRA, CDR2 YSYEKL, per germline. The CDR3 DNA reads TGCGCCAGCAGCCCCAGAGCGGGACAGGCAAACTATGGCTACACCTTC. Its protein is CASSPRAGQANYGYTF.

This chain connects TRBV10-3 to TRBJ2-2, with unresolved D. V lost 3 bases and J lost 1, with 9 bases in between. Germline V gene lookup returns CDR1 ENHRY and CDR2 SYGVKD. The CDR3 totals 15 residues. In DNA form, the CDR3 reads TGTGCCATCAGTGAACTTGGGGAGAACACCGGGGAGCTGTTTTTT. This sequence encodes CAISELGENTGELFF.

This clone was seen once. V usage is TRBV10-2 and J usage is TRBJ1-1; 7 nucleotides line up with TRBD1. The CDR3 loop spans 11 amino acids. The germline gives CDR1 WSHSY, CDR2 SAAADI. V gave up 8 bases and J gave up 8 bases; unmatched junction bases: 5. The CDR3 region has the DNA TGCGCCAGCCAACAGGGGATGGAAGCTTTCTTT. Its protein is CASQQGMEAFF.

The chain employs TRBV2 and TRBJ1-4; D possibly corresponds to TRBD1 (6 bases). Per germline, CDR1 SNHLY and CDR2 FYNNEI. V lost 8 bases and J 4 bases, leaving 20 bases between the germline ends. The CDR3 loop spans 16 amino acids. The CDR3 protein is CASGPRTGAFNEKLFF. In nucleotides, the CDR3 is TGTGCCAGCGGACCCAGAACGGGGGCTTTTAATGAAAAACTGTTTTTT. The whole variable domain, filled in from reference TRBV2 and TRBJ1-4, reads EPEVTQTPSHQVTQMGQEVILRCVPISNHLYFYWYRQILGQKVEFLVSFYNNEISEKSEIFDDQFSVERPDGSNFTLKIRSTKLEDSAMYFCASGPRTGAFNEKLFFGSGTQLSVL.

This clone was seen once. V usage is TRBV10-3 and J usage is TRBJ1-5, with 9 positions matching TRBD1. This CDR3 has 16 amino acids. Germline lookup yields CDR1 ENHRY and CDR2 SYGVKD. V lost 7 bases to trimming and J lost 0 bases; unmatched junction nucleotides: 7. CDR3 sequence reads: CAIIRDRDISNQPQHF. CDR3 DNA sequence: TGTGCCATCATCCGGGACAGGGACATTAGCAATCAGCCCCAGCATTTT.

This rearrangement joins TRBV9 to TRBJ1-1, with D perhaps matching TRBD1 (6 bases). The germline V gene encodes CDR1 SGDLS and CDR2 YYNGEE. Trimming pared 0 bases from V and 7 bases from J, leaving 10 bases between. CDR3 size: 13 residues. CDR3 region: CASSVVGGLEAFF. The DNA for the CDR3 is TGTGCCAGCAGCGTAGTTGGGGGGCTTGAAGCTTTCTTT.

This chain joins TRBV6-5 and TRBJ1-2; D ambiguous. V lost 1 base, J lost 0 bases, and 9 bases lay in between. The CDR3 extends over 15 amino acids. From germline, CDR1 is MNHEY and CDR2 SVGAGI. CDR3 protein: CASSYWMGPNYGYTF. The CDR3 coding sequence is TGTGCCAGCAGTTACTGGATGGGCCCTAACTATGGCTACACCTTC.

The chain uses TRBV5-4 and TRBJ2-7, with 7 bases that match TRBD1. The junction had 6 bases not matched to a gene; V was cut back by 3 bases and J by 3 bases. CDR3 length: 14 amino acids. Germline assignment: CDR1 SGHNT and CDR2 YYREEE (reference sequence). The CDR3 region is CASSSGQTLYEQYF. The CDR3 DNA is TGTGCCAGCAGCTCGGGACAGACTCTCTACGAGCAGTACTTC.

This clone came up a few times. V gene TRBV6-1 combines with J gene TRBJ1-5; 7 bases agree with TRBD1. The V gene end was trimmed by 6 bases and the J gene end by 3 bases; junction bases not matched to a gene: 8. CDR1 is MNHNS, CDR2 SASEGT, per germline. CDR3 size: 15 residues. CDR3 nucleotides: TGTGCCAGCAGCCCAGCTGGGACAGCCAATCAGCCCCAGCATTTT. Protein: CASSPAGTANQPQHF.

This clone was counted once. The V and J genes are TRBV5-1 and TRBJ2-7; TRBD1 matches at 7 bases. Trimming cost V 1 base and J 5 bases; bases outside gene matches: 6. In germline, CDR1 is SGHRS, CDR2 YFSETQ. The CDR3 has 14 amino acids. CDR3 nucleotides: TGCGCCAGCAGCTTGACACGGGACAGCCACGAGCAGTACTTC. It translates to CASSLTRDSHEQYF.

In this sample, this clone turned up once. This rearrangement joins TRBV30 to TRBJ2-2, with TRBD1 identical over 12 bases. Germline-derived CDR1 and CDR2 are GTSNPN and SVGIG (reference sequence). The CDR3 runs to 16 residues. The junction had 7 bases not matched to a gene; V was cut back by 1 base and J by 7 bases. CDR3 sequence reads: CAWSAPGQGAGGELFF. In DNA form, the CDR3 reads TGTGCCTGGAGTGCTCCGGGACAGGGGGCCGGCGGGGAGCTGTTTTTT.

The chain is built from TRBV27 and TRBJ1-2; D remains unclear. Germline CDR1 MNHEY, CDR2 SMNVEV (reference sequence). This CDR3 spans 14 amino acids. V was trimmed by 0 bases and J by 7 bases, leaving 12 bases between them. The CDR3 nucleotides are TGTGCCAGCAGTTTATCAAACCCCGCCGGTGGCTACACCTTC. Amino acids: CASSLSNPAGGYTF.

The gene calls are TRBV5-4 and TRBJ2-3; 9 nucleotides line up with TRBD2. The CDR3 totals 15 residues. Germline lookup yields CDR1 SGHNT and CDR2 YYREEE (reference sequence). The V segment lost 4 bases and the J segment 2 bases; nucleotides outside the gene matches: 5. CDR3 bases: TGTGCCAGCAGCACCCTAGCGGGGCCCACAGATACGCAGTATTTT. Protein: CASSTLAGPTDTQYF.

The rearrangement links TRBV6-4 to TRBJ2-7, with 13 bases aligning to TRBD2. The germline CDR1 and CDR2 sequences are MRHNA and SNTAGT. V was clipped by 7 bases and J by 2 bases; unmatched bases: 20. The CDR3 runs 20 residues. The CDR3 reads CASNIYCPGTSGTTTYEQYF. The CDR3 DNA reads TGTGCCAGCAATATCTACTGTCCCGGGACTAGCGGGACGACGACCTACGAGCAGTACTTC.

The chain joins TRBV5-1 to TRBJ2-3, with 12 bases aligning to TRBD2. With 4 bases clipped from V and 2 bases from J, the junction kept 5 bases outside the gene matches. Germline values: CDR1 SGHRS, CDR2 YFSETQ. The CDR3 is 16 residues long. The CDR3, as DNA: TGCGCCAGCAGCCCTCTAGCGGGAGGGCTCACAGATACGCAGTATTTT. Translating it yields CASSPLAGGLTDTQYF.

This clone was seen more than once but under ten times. This chain connects TRBV7-9 to TRBJ1-1, with 9 bases identical to TRBD1. This CDR3 spans 14 amino acids. The germline V gene has CDR1 SEHNR and CDR2 FQNEAQ (reference sequence). V shed 4 bases, J shed 3 bases, and the junction held 3 bases outside the gene matches. CDR3 DNA: TGTGCCAGCAGCTCCTGGACAGGGGACACTGAAGCTTTCTTT. Translation: CASSSWTGDTEAFF.

This clone appeared a few times. The chain is built from TRBV2 and TRBJ2-1; no clear D gene. The V gene's germline CDR1 is SNHLY and CDR2 FYNNEI. The CDR3 covers 12 residues. Trimming pared 8 bases from V and 5 bases from J, leaving 10 bases between. This chain's CDR3 is CASEASHNEQFF. The CDR3, as DNA: TGTGCCAGCGAGGCTTCCCACAATGAGCAGTTCTTC.

This chain connects TRBV11-2 to TRBJ2-7; D may correspond to TRBD1 or TRBD2 (6 bases each). CDR1 and CDR2 from the germline V gene are SGHAT and FQNNGV. The CDR3 has 12 amino acids. The V end was cut by 2 bases, the J end by 6 bases, with 8 bases between. DNA for the CDR3: TGTGCCAGCAGCTTACGGGGGCTCGAGCAGTACTTC. Encoded protein: CASSLRGLEQYF.

The rearrangement joins TRBV20-1 to TRBJ1-2; D might be TRBD1 (5 bases). Trimming removed 4 bases from V and 8 bases from J, with 11 bases in between. The germline gives CDR1 DFQATT, CDR2 SNEGSKA (reference sequence). CDR3 length: 11 amino acids. The CDR3 loop is CSATGAGGYTF. The CDR3 DNA is TGCAGTGCTACTGGGGCAGGAGGCTACACCTTC.

The rearrangement links TRBV6-5 to TRBJ2-7; perhaps TRBD2 as D (5 bases). CDR3 length: 14 amino acids. Germline lookup yields CDR1 MNHEY and CDR2 SVGAGI. V lost 3 bases and J lost 2, with 11 bases in between. In DNA, the CDR3 is TGTGCCAGCAGTTATGTCCGGGGAGCCTACGAGCAGTACTTC. Residues: CASSYVRGAYEQYF.

The chain uses TRBV9 and TRBJ1-1, with D unresolved. This CDR3 comprises 14 residues. Germline V gene sequence: CDR1 SGDLS, CDR2 YYNGEE. Trimming left V 4 bases short and J 1 base short, with 11 bases between. The CDR3 DNA reads TGTGCCAGCAGCCCTCGTATCGGGAACACTGAAGCTTTCTTT. Residues: CASSPRIGNTEAFF.

This chain links TRBV5-1 with TRBJ2-1, with 15 bases lining up with TRBD2. V dropped 1 base and J dropped 12; count of bases not matched to a gene: 5. The CDR3 length is 15 residues. Per the germline V gene, CDR1 is SGHRS and CDR2 is YFSETQ. DNA for the CDR3: TGCGCCAGCAGCTTGCCGGGACTAGCGGGAGGTGCGCAGTTCTTC. It codes for CASSLPGLAGGAQFF. Complete variable domain (other parts from reference TRBV5-1 and TRBJ2-1): KAGVTQTPRYLIKTRGQQVTLSCSPISGHRSVSWYQQTPGQGLQFLFEYFSETQRNKGNFPGRFSGRQFSNSRSEMNVSTLELGDSALYLCASSLPGLAGGAQFFGPGTRLTVL.

This chain uses TRBV27 with TRBJ2-7; the match to TRBD1 covers 9 bases. Germline assignment: CDR1 MNHEY and CDR2 SMNVEV (reference sequence). With V trimmed by 6 bases and J by 2 bases, 8 bases remained unmatched. There are 15 residues in the CDR3. CDR3 in DNA: TGTGCCAGCAGGAAAGACAGGGGGGCCACCTACGAGCAGTACTTC. This codes for CASRKDRGATYEQYF.

The chain recombines TRBV18 with TRBJ1-3; 11 positions match TRBD1. There are 17 residues in the CDR3. The V gene's germline CDR1 is KGHSH and CDR2 LQKENI. The trim removed 4 bases at V and 1 base at J, leaving 6 bases unmatched. CDR3 protein: CASSLSGTGGSGNTIYF. The CDR3 DNA sequence: TGTGCCAGCTCACTATCCGGGACAGGGGGATCTGGAAACACCATATATTTT.